The next 3 T cell receptor beta chains were all read from a single sample in a study of blood T cell repertoires in COVID-19. The table came from immunoSEQ multiplex PCR; TCRdb's copy has only in-frame clones and leaves some out. This table holds 200,000 to 300,000 clones, about 89% found once. The sequenced material came from peripheral blood. The source is a woman in her fifties or sixties who had recovered from COVID-19.

The V gene is TRBV7-2, the J gene TRBJ2-2; D is ambiguous. The CDR3 has 15 residues. Germline CDR1 reads SGHTA; CDR2 reads FQGNSA. Trimming cost V 1 base and J 3 bases, with 9 bases left between them. CDR3 bases: TGTGCCAGCAGCTTAGAATGGGCCGACACCGGGGAGCTGTTTTTT. It yields the protein CASSLEWADTGELFF.

This clone was counted between two and nine times. The genes are TRBV6-1 and TRBJ2-3; tentative D call: TRBD1 (5 bases). Trimming removed 2 bases from V and 4 bases from J, with 13 bases in between. From germline, CDR1 is MNHNS and CDR2 SASEGT. This CDR3 spans 15 amino acids. CDR3 residues: CASSEPQGRADTQYF. CDR3 sequence (DNA): TGTGCCAGCAGTGAACCCCAGGGAAGGGCAGATACGCAGTATTTT.

The genes are TRBV5-1 and TRBJ1-2; D might be TRBD1 (6 bases). The germline V and J ends were trimmed by 0 bases and 4 bases, with 10 bases remaining between them. The CDR3 contains 14 residues. Germline lookup yields CDR1 SGHRS and CDR2 YFSETQ. This CDR3 reads CASSLEGGPYGYTF. The CDR3 bases are TGCGCCAGCAGCTTGGAAGGGGGTCCCTATGGCTACACCTTC. The whole variable domain, remainder taken from reference TRBV5-1 and TRBJ1-2, is KAGVTQTPRYLIKTRGQQVTLSCSPISGHRSVSWYQQTPGQGLQFLFEYFSETQRNKGNFPGRFSGRQFSNSRSEMNVSTLELGDSALYLCASSLEGGPYGYTFGSGTRLTVV.